This TCR beta chain was observed in a study of vaccination and CD4 T cells after COVID-19. Study-wide context: SARS-CoV-2, HCoV-NL63, HCoV-OC43 and HCoV-229E supplied the overlapping spike peptides used to stimulate cells. Study-wide results and limits: Vaccine-specific clones in convalescent patients were spike mono-reactive in 304 of 307 cases.

The CDR3 is 14 amino acids. Germline V gives CDR1 SEHNR, CDR2 FQNEAQ (reference sequence). V lost 0 bases, J lost 5 bases, and 10 bases lay in between. Note on this clonotype: Its specificity is unknown.

Documented treatment: roughly 11-day PBMC culture with coronavirus spike peptide pools or control peptides (ViraFEST assay). The Oncomine TCR Beta short-read assay was applied to DNA of cultured CD4+ T cells. The genomic DNA was obtained from cultured CD4+ T cells by extraction with the QIAamp micro DNA kit. TCRdb processed the PCR reads anew with MiXCR; each CDR3 protein has one entry. The table lists 8,000 to 8,500 distinct CDR3 sequences, roughly three fifths of them singletons, with about 20% in the top ten. This chain links TRBV7-9 with TRBJ2-5, with a tentative D call TRBD2 (6 bases). This TCR derives from a human donor who had recovered from COVID-19. The sample comprised CD4+ T cells from blood, cultured in vitro. This CDR3 is CASSLAGGWETQYF. As DNA, the CDR3 is TGTGCCAGCAGCTTAGCGGGGGGATGGGAGACCCAGTACTTC.